This T cell receptor beta chain was obtained from a study of vaccination and CD4 T cells after COVID-19. The Oncomine TCR Beta short-read assay was applied to DNA of cultured CD4+ T cells. MiXCR, run by TCRdb on the PCR reads, gives a single entry per CDR3 protein. The sample yields about 9,700 distinct CDR3 sequences, roughly 70% seen once. Described treatment: roughly ten-day PBMC culture with coronavirus spike peptide pools or control peptides (ViraFEST assay). A few counts support this clonotype. Its cognate antigen is unknown. The receptor was isolated from a human donor who had recovered from COVID-19. The source material was CD4+ T cells from blood, cultured in vitro.

CDR3 bases: TGCAGTGCCTCGACTAGCGGGGGCGCCAGGGGGGGGACCCAGTACTTC. Its translation: CSASTSGGARGGTQYF. This rearrangement joins TRBV20-1 to TRBJ2-5, with 12 bases lining up with TRBD2. CDR1 is DFQATT, CDR2 SNEGSKA, per germline (reference sequence). The CDR3 sequence is 16 residues long. V trimming: 6 bases; J trimming: 7 bases; junction bases outside the gene matches: 15.